The clone carrying this T cell receptor (beta chain) was recorded a few times. Its antigen is currently unknown. CD4+ naive, central memory, regulatory and stem cell-like memory cells were sorted via CD45RO/CCR7/CD25/CD127/CD95/CD27. CDR1 MNHNY and CDR2 SVGAGI come from the germline V gene (reference sequence). This CDR3 has 15 residues. The ends were cut back, 10 bases at V and 4 bases at J, with 21 bases in the middle. These data come from a study of beta chain features in type 1 diabetes. The isolated RNA, all of it, was reverse transcribed, so expressed TCRB transcripts were what got sequenced. TCRdb's table, derived via immunoSEQ multiplex PCR, lists solely in-frame clones and lacks some. This sample yields a few hundred thousand clones, of which roughly 16% are seen a single time; roughly 0.08% belongs to the top ten. Study results and limitations: The study found moderately but significantly shorter TCRB CDR3s in all four CD4+ subsets of Type 1 diabetes patients. High TCR expression in some cells could lead to their over-representation in cDNA sequencing.

Source material: naive CD4+ T cells from blood. The rearrangement links TRBV6-6 to TRBJ2-3; D may correspond to TRBD1 or TRBD2 (5 bases each). The TCR sequence derives from a man between 25 and 39 years old with type 1 diabetes. This chain's CDR3 is CATRMGVASADTQYF. CDR3 DNA: TGTGCCACCAGGATGGGGGTAGCGAGTGCAGATACGCAGTATTTT.